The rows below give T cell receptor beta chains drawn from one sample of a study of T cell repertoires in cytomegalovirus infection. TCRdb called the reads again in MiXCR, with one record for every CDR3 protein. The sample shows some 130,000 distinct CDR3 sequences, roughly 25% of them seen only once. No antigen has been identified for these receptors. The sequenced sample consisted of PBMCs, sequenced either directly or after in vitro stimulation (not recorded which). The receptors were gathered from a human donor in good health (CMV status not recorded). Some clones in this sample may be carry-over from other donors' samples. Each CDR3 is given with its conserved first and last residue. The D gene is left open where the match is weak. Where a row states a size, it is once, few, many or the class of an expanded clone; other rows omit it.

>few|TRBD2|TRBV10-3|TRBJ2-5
TGTGCCATCAGACCAGCCAGCACTAGCGGGAGTGGGGAGACCCAGTACTTC
CAIRPASTSGSGETQYF
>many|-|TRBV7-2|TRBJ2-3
TGTGCCAGCAGCCGGGCTAGCACAGATACGCAGTATTTT
CASSRASTDTQYF
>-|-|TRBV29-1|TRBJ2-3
TGCAGCGTTACGAATAGCCCCACCACAGATACGCAGTATTTT
CSVTNSPTTDTQYF
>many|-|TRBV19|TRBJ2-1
TGTGCCAGTAGTCCCGCCCGGAGTTCCAAGGGTGGTGAGCAGTTCTTC
CASSPARSSKGGEQFF
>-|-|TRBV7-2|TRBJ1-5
TGTGCCAGCAGCGGGGGCGGAGGGAATCAGCCCCAGCATTTT
CASSGGGGNQPQHF
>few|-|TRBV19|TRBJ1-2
TGTGCCAGTAGTATACCAGGGCACTATGGCTACACCTTC
CASSIPGHYGYTF
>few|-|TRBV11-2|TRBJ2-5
TGTGCCAGCAGCCCCCTAAGGCTTGTCGGGGAGACCCAGTACTTC
CASSPLRLVGETQYF
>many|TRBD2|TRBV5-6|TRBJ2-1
TGTGCCAGCAGCTACCTCACCGGGACTAGCGGGAGGGCCGGGTACAATGAGCAGTTCTTC
CASSYLTGTSGRAGYNEQFF
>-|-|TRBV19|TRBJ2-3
TGTGCCAGTAGTATAGTGAGCGGACCTAGCACAGATACGCAGTATTTT
CASSIVSGPSTDTQYF
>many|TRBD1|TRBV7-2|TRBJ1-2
TGTGCCAGCAGCTCATACGGGACAGGGCATGGCTACACCTTC
CASSSYGTGHGYTF
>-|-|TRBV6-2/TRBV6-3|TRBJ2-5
TGTGCCAGCATAAGGGACTTCGGCGTCGAGACCCAGTACTTC
CASIRDFGVETQYF
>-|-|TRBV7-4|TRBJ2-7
TGTGCCAGCAGCCCCCCCCCCCGGGGGAAGGGGACCTACGAGCAGTACTTC
CASSPPPRGKGTYEQYF
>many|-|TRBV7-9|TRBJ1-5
TGTGCCAGCAGCCCCCCTGGGACCCGCAATCAGCCCCAGCATTTT
CASSPPGTRNQPQHF
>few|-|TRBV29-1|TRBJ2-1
TGCAGCGTTGATCGGAGACTGGCGAAGGTTGAGCAGTTCTTC
CSVDRRLAKVEQFF
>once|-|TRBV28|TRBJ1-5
TGTGCCAGCAGTTCCTCATGGGGAATTAATCAGCCCCAGCATTTT
CASSSSWGINQPQHF
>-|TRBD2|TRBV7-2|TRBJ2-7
TGTGCCAGCAGCCCACAGAGCGGGAGGTACACCTACGAGCAGTACTTC
CASSPQSGRYTYEQYF
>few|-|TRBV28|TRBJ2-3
TGTGCCAGCAGTCGAGACTTCACAGATACGCAGTATTTT
CASSRDFTDTQYF
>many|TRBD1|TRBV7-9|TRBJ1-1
TGTGCCAGCAGCAAGGGACAGGGGGCGTGGAGTACTGAAGCTTTCTTT
CASSKGQGAWSTEAFF
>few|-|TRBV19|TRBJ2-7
TGTGCCAGTAGTATAGATCTATCCCGGCAGGCGGAGCAGTACTTC
CASSIDLSRQAEQYF
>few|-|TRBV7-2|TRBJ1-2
TGTGCCAGCAGCCAAGGCGGGGGTAGTGGCTACACCTTC
CASSQGGGSGYTF
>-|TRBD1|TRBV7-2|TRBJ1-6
TGTGCCAGCAGCACCCGGACAGGGGGTTATAATTCACCCCTCCACTTT
CASSTRTGGYNSPLHF
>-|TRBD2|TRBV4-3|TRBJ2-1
TGCGCCAGCAGCCCCACCTGGTTCGGGGGGGTCGTGAATGAGCAGTTCTTC
CASSPTWFGGVVNEQFF
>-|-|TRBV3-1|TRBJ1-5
TGTGCCAGCAGCCAAGGGAGGGGAGCCAATCAGCCCCAGCATTTT
CASSQGRGANQPQHF
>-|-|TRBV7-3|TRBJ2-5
TGTGCCAGCAGCTTAGTGGAAGGGGAGACCCAGTACTTC
CASSLVEGETQYF
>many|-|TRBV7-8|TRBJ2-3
TGTGCCAGCAGCTTAGCGTGGGGCACAGATACGCAGTATTTT
CASSLAWGTDTQYF
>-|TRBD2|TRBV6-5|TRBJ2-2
TGTGCCAGCAGTAGGGGACTAGCGGGGGCCGCGAACACCGGGGAGCTGTTTTTT
CASSRGLAGAANTGELFF
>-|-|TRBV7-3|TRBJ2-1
TGTGCCAGCAGCTTAGGTTCAACCCGAGCGGAGCAGTTCTTC
CASSLGSTRAEQFF
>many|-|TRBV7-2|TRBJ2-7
TGTGCCAGCAGCTCCCCGCTACGGGATCTCTACGAGCAGTACTTC
CASSSPLRDLYEQYF
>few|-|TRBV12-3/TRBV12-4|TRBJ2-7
TGTGCCAGCAGTATTGGTAATCGAGGGCCTGACGAGCAGTACTTC
CASSIGNRGPDEQYF
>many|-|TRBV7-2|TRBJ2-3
TGTGCCAGCGCTTGGGCGGAGGGGCTCACAGATACGCAGTATTTT
CASAWAEGLTDTQYF
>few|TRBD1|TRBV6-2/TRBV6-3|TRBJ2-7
TGTGCCAGCAGACGCCAGGGGGCCTACGAGCAGTACTTC
CASRRQGAYEQYF
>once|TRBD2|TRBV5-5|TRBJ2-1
TGTGCCAGCAGCTTGTCGGTGGCTAGCGGGAGCTCCTACAATGAGCAGTTCTTC
CASSLSVASGSSYNEQFF
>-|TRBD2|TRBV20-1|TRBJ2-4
TGCAGTGCTCTCGGGAGGGAAAACATTCAGTACTTC
CSALGRENIQYF
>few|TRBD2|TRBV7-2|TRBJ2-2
TGTGCCAGCAGCCTTAGCGGGAGAACCGGGGAGCTGTTTTTT
CASSLSGRTGELFF
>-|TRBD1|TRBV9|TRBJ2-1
TGTGCCAGCAGCGCCGGACAGGGGGCGAATGAGCAGTTCTTC
CASSAGQGANEQFF
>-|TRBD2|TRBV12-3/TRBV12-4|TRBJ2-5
TGTGCCAGCAGTCCGGGACTAGACGAAGAGACCCAGTACTTC
CASSPGLDEETQYF
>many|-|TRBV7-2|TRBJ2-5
TGTGCCAGCAGCTTAGCGCACCAAGAGACCCAGTACTTC
CASSLAHQETQYF
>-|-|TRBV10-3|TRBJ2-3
TGTGCCACGGAACGGGGTAGGCGAAAGAGGGATACGCAGTATTTT
CATERGRRKRDTQYF
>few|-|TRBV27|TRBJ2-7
TGTGCCAGCAGTTTTGAGCAGTACTTC
CASSFEQYF
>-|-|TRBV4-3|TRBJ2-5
TGCGCCAGCAGCCAAGGGGGGAGCGGACAAGAGACCCAGTACTTC
CASSQGGSGQETQYF
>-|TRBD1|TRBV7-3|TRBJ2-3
TGTGCCAGCAGCCAAGGGGGCCGCACAGATACGCAGTATTTT
CASSQGGRTDTQYF
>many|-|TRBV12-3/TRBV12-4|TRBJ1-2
TGTGCCAGCAGTCCCCTGGGGACCACCAACTATGGCTACACCTTC
CASSPLGTTNYGYTF
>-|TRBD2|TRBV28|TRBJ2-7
TGTGCCAGCAGTCCACCTAGCGGGTTCGGCGGCTACGAGCAGTACTTC
CASSPPSGFGGYEQYF
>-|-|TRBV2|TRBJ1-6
TGTGCCAGCAGTGAGGGGCAGAAGAACTCACCCCTCCACTTT
CASSEGQKNSPLHF
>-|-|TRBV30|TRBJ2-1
TGTGCCTGGAGTGTAGTAGGGGGAGGGCAGTTCTTC
CAWSVVGGGQFF
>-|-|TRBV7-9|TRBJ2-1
TGTGCCAGCAGCGATTCGACTAGACACAATGAGCAGTTCTTC
CASSDSTRHNEQFF
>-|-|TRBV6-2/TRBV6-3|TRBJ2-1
TGTGCCAGCAGAAGAACCATCCGGTTGAGAAGTGAGGGCAATGAGCAGTTCTTC
CASRRTIRLRSEGNEQFF
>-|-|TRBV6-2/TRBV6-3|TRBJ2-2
TGTGCCAGCAGTTACTATGACTCGGACACCGGGGAGCTGTTTTTT
CASSYYDSDTGELFF
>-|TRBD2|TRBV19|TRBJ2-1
TGTGCCAGTACGACAGGACTAGCGGGAGATTTGTCCTACAATGAGCAGTTCTTC
CASTTGLAGDLSYNEQFF
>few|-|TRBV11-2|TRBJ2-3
TGTGCCAGCAGCTTAGTGGTGGGACAAGATACGCAGTATTTT
CASSLVVGQDTQYF
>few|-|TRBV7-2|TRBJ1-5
TGTGCCAGCAGCTTAGGCAGGGTATCTCAGCCCCAGCATTTT
CASSLGRVSQPQHF
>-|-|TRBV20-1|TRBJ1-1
TGCAGTGCTAGAGATCAGGGTGACACTGAAGCTTTCTTT
CSARDQGDTEAFF
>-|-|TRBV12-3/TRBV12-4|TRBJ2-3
TGTGCCAGCAGCATGACCCATTCAGCCCACGATACGCAGTATTTT
CASSMTHSAHDTQYF
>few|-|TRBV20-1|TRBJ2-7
TGCAGTGCTTCGGTCTACCCCTCCTACGAGCAGTACTTC
CSASVYPSYEQYF
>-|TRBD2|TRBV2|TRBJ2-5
TGTGCCAGCAGTGCGACCGGACTAGCGGGAGGGAGTATAGAGACCCAGTACTTC
CASSATGLAGGSIETQYF
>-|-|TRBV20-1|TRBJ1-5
TGCAGTGCTAGTTCTTACAGGCTCTTCGATCAGCCCCAGCATTTT
CSASSYRLFDQPQHF
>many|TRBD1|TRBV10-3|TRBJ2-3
TGTGCCATCAGAAACAGGGGGTGGGCAGATACGCAGTATTTT
CAIRNRGWADTQYF
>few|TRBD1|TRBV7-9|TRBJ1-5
TGTGCCAGCAGCTCGGGACAGGCCAATCAGCCCCAGCATTTT
CASSSGQANQPQHF
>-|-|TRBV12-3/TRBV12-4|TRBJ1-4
TGTGCCAGCAGTTTTGGCAGCGGGGGTGAAAAACTGTTTTTT
CASSFGSGGEKLFF
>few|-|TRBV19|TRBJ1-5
TGTGCCAGTAGTGCCCAACAGGGCCCTGGGCATTTT
CASSAQQGPGHF